In this sample, the clone carrying this T cell receptor (beta chain) turned up many times. This sample is part of a study of T cells in Graves' hyperthyroidism and ophthalmopathy. The source material, RNA transcripts, was used to amplify TCR beta CDR3 regions. During a first-round RT-PCR of the TCR CDR3, the HTBI primer set was used. Each CDR3 protein gets one entry after TCRdb re-called the multiplex PCR reads with MiXCR. The sample includes about 560,000 distinct CDR3 sequences, roughly a sixth seen only once; the top ten take roughly 18%. The germline gives CDR1 LNHNV, CDR2 YYDKDF (reference sequence). CDR3 length equals 13 residues. V lost 4 bases to trimming and J lost 8 bases; unmatched junction nucleotides: 4.

This rearrangement joins TRBV15 to TRBJ1-2; 10 bases map to TRBD1. Input material: blood. This clonotype originated in a woman aged 18 to 35 with Graves' hyperthyroidism. This CDR3 is CATSTDRGQGYTF. DNA for the CDR3: TGTGCCACCAGCACAGACAGGGGGCAGGGCTACACCTTC.